This TCR beta chain was captured by sequencing in a study of beta chain features in type 1 diabetes. A note on this clone: Antigen unknown.

Of the isolated RNA, all was reverse transcribed, and so the sequenced material was expressed TCRB transcripts. About 3.6 million reads was the average for naive, central memory and regulatory T cell samples. The protocol was immunoSEQ multiplex PCR, while the TCRdb copy is restricted to in-frame clones and leaves out a portion. The repertoire holds 150,000 or so clones, with 48% as singletons. Regarding the study as a whole: Small HLA sub-analyses could not settle whether HLA shapes TCRB rearrangement.

Sequenced input: Tregs from blood. The receptor's source is a man aged 18 to 30 in good health.

The CDR3 DNA follows: TGCGCCAGCAGCCCCGGGGGTGTGGGCTCCGAGGGGGAGCAGTACTTC. Protein product: CASSPGGVGSEGEQYF. The chain employs TRBV4-3 and TRBJ2-7; TRBD2 might be the D (6 bases). With 4 bases removed from V and 7 bases from J, the gap between germline ends came to 23 bases. The germline gives CDR1 LGHNA, CDR2 YSLEER. The CDR3 is 16 residues long.